Detailed here is one T cell receptor beta chain. Its specificity is unknown. The CDR3 totals 11 residues. These data belong to a study of STAT5B mutations in CD4+ large granular lymphocyte leukemia. For the study at large: Among healthy donors, a particular HLA allele went with more CDR3 'QG' motifs.

Per the original methods: Productive clonotypes were detectable down to 2.59 x 10-5 frequency. Produced via immunoSEQ multiplex PCR; TCRdb's table is partial and in-frame only. The V and J calls and clone size come from that table; D and trimming were worked out from the DNA. The data show about 45,000 clones, approximately 83% seen once. Study results and caveats: CD4-sorted patient repertoires seemed more clonal than healthy CD4+ repertoires. TRBV06-family usage was enriched in top patient clones (8/27) versus controls (2/35).

The genes are TRBV7-5 and TRBJ2-7; the table's TRBD2 call for D was not verified on the DNA. TRBV7-5 is designated a pseudogene. The clonotype comes from a human donor in good health. Material for sequencing was CD4+ T cells from blood buffy coats. CDR3 in amino acids: CVRSPTCHEYF. The CDR3 nucleotides read TGTGTCAGAAGCCCGACTTGCCATGAGTACTTC.